This is a list of T cell receptor beta chains from one sample in a study of long-term antiretroviral therapy in people with HIV. Using immunoSEQ multiplex PCR, the repertoire was profiled, and TCRdb retains in-frame clones only, with some absent. Of about 30,000 clones in the sample, 65% to 85% were seen once. The sequences come from unsorted PBMCs, collected 3 years after starting antiretroviral therapy. These receptors originate from a man aged 40-49 years with HIV. CDR3s include the opening cysteine and the closing phenylalanine or tryptophan. Each record gives: J gene, clone size, V gene, D gene, CDR3 protein, CDR3 DNA. A D gene is named only where the DNA matches it firmly. A clone size is listed for some rows: how often the clone was seen (once, few, many), or a class if it is expanded.

TRBJ2-7	NA	TRBV2	NA	CASSEFEQYF	TGTGCCAGCAGTGAGTTCGAGCAGTACTTC
TRBJ2-7	NA	TRBV2	NA	CASRTPWGEAPYEQYF	TGTGCCAGCAGAACCCCCTGGGGGGAGGCCCCCTACGAGCAGTACTTC
TRBJ1-1	few	TRBV12-5	TRBD1	CASGSGTGAVREAFF	TGTGCTAGTGGCTCCGGGACAGGAGCTGTTCGTGAAGCTTTCTTT
TRBJ1-1	NA	TRBV7-2	NA	CASSPDGGSDTEAFF	TGTGCCAGCAGCCCAGATGGGGGGTCAGACACTGAAGCTTTCTTT
TRBJ2-7	NA	TRBV7-9	TRBD1	CASSFTPGQGSHEQYF	TGTGCCAGCAGCTTTACCCCGGGACAGGGGTCCCACGAGCAGTACTTC
TRBJ2-7	few	TRBV6-1	NA	CASSSLVGEQYF	TGTGCCAGCAGTTCCCTTGTCGGCGAGCAGTACTTC
TRBJ1-4	NA	TRBV5-5	TRBD1	CASSRTGATNEKLFF	TGTGCCAGCAGTCGGACAGGGGCAACTAATGAAAAACTGTTTTTT
TRBJ2-7	NA	TRBV7-2	TRBD1	CASSSNRDRDYEQYF	TGTGCCAGCAGCTCCAACCGGGACAGGGACTACGAGCAGTACTTC
TRBJ1-5	NA	TRBV12-5	TRBD1	CASGSTGGPNQPQHF	TGTGCTAGTGGTTCCACAGGGGGCCCCAATCAGCCCCAGCATTTT
TRBJ2-7	once	TRBV29-1	NA	CSATGSSYEQYF	TGCAGCGCTACCGGCAGTTCCTACGAGCAGTACTTC
TRBJ2-5	NA	TRBV19	NA	CASSSPLGRQETQYF	TGTGCCAGTAGTTCACCACTAGGCCGTCAAGAGACCCAGTACTTC
TRBJ1-1	NA	TRBV9	NA	CASSVAFMGNTEAFF	TGTGCCAGCAGCGTAGCTTTCATGGGGAACACTGAAGCTTTCTTT
TRBJ2-5	NA	TRBV7-9	NA	CASSLVGSKETQYF	TGTGCCAGCAGCTTAGTCGGCAGCAAAGAGACCCAGTACTTC
TRBJ1-1	NA	TRBV13	NA	CASSPTATNTEAFF	TGTGCCAGCAGCCCGACGGCGACGAACACTGAAGCTTTCTTT
TRBJ2-1	NA	TRBV6-4	TRBD2	CASSELAGSYNEQFF	TGTGCCAGCAGTGAACTAGCGGGCTCCTACAATGAGCAGTTCTTC
TRBJ2-2	NA	TRBV18	NA	CASSPDGGPTGELFF	TGTGCCAGCTCACCTGACGGAGGACCAACCGGGGAGCTGTTTTTT
TRBJ1-3	NA	TRBV6-6	NA	CASSYSGNTIYF	TGTGCCAGCAGTTACTCTGGAAACACCATATATTTT